This T cell receptor (beta chain) was sequenced in a study of Graves' ophthalmopathy and Graves' hyperthyroidism. Study-level points and caveats: Ophthalmopathy versus stable hyperthyroidism: 13-signature model gave about 87% sensitivity, around 81% specificity.

The CDR3 spans 16 residues. CDR1 LNHDA and CDR2 SQIVND come from the germline V gene (reference sequence). The V gene lost 3 bases and the J gene lost 1 base, with 15 bases spanning the gap. The study amplified TCR beta CDR3 regions using RNA transcripts. First-round RT-PCR employed HTBI primers, with a second-round multiplex PCR after it. TCRdb re-called the multiplex PCR reads with MiXCR, one entry per CDR3 protein. The table lists approximately 160,000 distinct CDR3 sequences, approximately 40% of them singletons, with about 9.5% in the top ten. Moderately to severely active ophthalmopathy under 3 months, CAS at least 3, NOSPECS at least 4. The authors diagnosed from clinical symptoms, serum thyroxine, TRAb, thyroid ultrasound and orbital computed tomography. This clonotype occurred many times. Its antigen is undetermined.

The TCR comes from a man between 25 and 39 years old with Graves' ophthalmopathy. Specimen: peripheral blood. V usage is TRBV19 and J usage is TRBJ1-1; D gene ambiguous. The CDR3 bases are TGTGCCAGTAGTATTGAATCAAAGGTGGGGAACACTGAAGCTTTCTTT. Amino acids: CASSIESKVGNTEAFF.